Below, 17 T cell receptor beta chains from the same sample are listed, as sequenced in a study of blood T cell repertoires in COVID-19. The table came from immunoSEQ multiplex PCR; TCRdb's copy has only in-frame clones and leaves some out. This table has about 100,000 clones, roughly 90% appearing once. The sample taken for sequencing was peripheral blood. The receptors shown here come from a woman aged 45-59 years with COVID-19, enrolled during active disease.

The chain employs TRBV5-6 and TRBJ2-2; D remains unclear. Germline V CDR1 and CDR2: SGHDT, YYEEEE. V lost 7 bases, J lost 5 bases, and 6 bases lay in between. The CDR3 is 11 amino acids. CDR3 loop: CASFGTGELFF. As DNA, the CDR3 is TGTGCCAGCTTCGGGACCGGGGAGCTGTTTTTT. The entire variable domain, with the rest obtained from reference TRBV5-6 and TRBJ2-2, is as follows: DAGVTQSPTHLIKTRGQQVTLRCSPKSGHDTVSWYQQALGQGPQFIFQYYEEEERQRGNFPDRFSGHQFPNYSSELNVNALLLGDSALYLCASFGTGELFFGEGSRLTVL.

V and J are TRBV10-3 and TRBJ2-3, with D hard to call. The CDR3 contains 15 residues. V lost 5 bases to trimming and J lost 4 bases, with 16 bases between them. CDR1 and CDR2 (germline): ENHRY, SYGVKD. CDR3 in amino acids: CAISTDPPSADTQYF. In nucleotides, the CDR3 is TGTGCCATCAGTACCGACCCTCCGAGCGCAGATACGCAGTATTTT.

The rearrangement links TRBV19 to TRBJ1-2; no clear D. CDR3 length: 11 residues. Germline CDR1 reads LNHDA; CDR2 reads SQIVND (reference sequence). V was clipped by 6 bases and J by 8 bases, with 10 bases between them. The CDR3 is CASRSLEGYTF. CDR3 coding DNA: TGTGCCAGTAGGTCCCTAGAAGGCTACACCTTC.

The J gene is TRBJ1-1, the V gene TRBV4-2, with D tentatively TRBD1 (5 bases). The CDR3 has 19 residues. The germline CDR1 and CDR2 sequences are LGHNA and YNFKEQ. V gave up 0 bases and J gave up 0 bases, with 20 bases separating them. The CDR3 here is CASSQDRDGSGVMNTEAFF. For the CDR3, the DNA is TGTGCCAGCAGCCAAGATAGGGACGGGAGCGGGGTAATGAACACTGAAGCTTTCTTT.

This chain joins TRBV10-3 and TRBJ1-1; 7 bases agree with TRBD1. Germline V gene data show CDR1 as ENHRY and CDR2 as SYGVKD. This CDR3 is 15 amino acids long. V was clipped by 4 bases and J by 0 bases; unmatched bases: 5. The DNA of the CDR3 is TGTGCCATCAGTGGGGGACAGTCCATGAACACTGAAGCTTTCTTT. Its translation: CAISGGQSMNTEAFF.

The J gene is TRBJ1-2, the V gene TRBV19; D is unresolved. The CDR3 length is 12 residues. CDR1 and CDR2 (germline): LNHDA, SQIVND (reference sequence). The V end was cut by 0 bases, the J end by 8 bases, with 7 bases between. CDR3 in DNA: TGTGCCAGTAGTATAGACGGGTACGGCTACACCTTC. Amino acids: CASSIDGYGYTF.

The rearrangement links TRBV19 to TRBJ2-1, with 10 bases fitting TRBD1. Per germline, CDR1 LNHDA and CDR2 SQIVND (reference sequence). This CDR3 spans 16 amino acids. Trimming took 7 bases from V and 2 from J; bases not matched to a gene: 8. CDR3 region: CASNTGTGVTYNEQFF. CDR3 coding DNA: TGTGCCAGTAATACCGGGACAGGGGTAACCTACAATGAGCAGTTCTTC.

This chain links TRBV29-1 with TRBJ2-1; TRBD1 is a possible D gene (5 bases). Germline lookup yields CDR1 SQVTM and CDR2 ANQGSEA. V was shortened by 4 bases and J by 1 base, with 11 bases between the two germline ends. The CDR3 runs 14 residues. In DNA form, the CDR3 reads TGCAGCGTTGCAAGACAGTTTTCCTACAATGAGCAGTTCTTC. Translated: CSVARQFSYNEQFF.

The chain employs TRBV6-2 or TRBV6-3 and TRBJ2-7; no clear D gene. This CDR3 is built from 15 residues. The germline V gene encodes CDR1 MNHEY and CDR2 SVGEGT. V lost 5 bases, J lost 4 bases, and 18 bases lay in between. CDR3 in DNA: TGTGCCAGCAGTCGTCCGGTCGTCCTCAATTACGAGCAGTACTTC. Its translation: CASSRPVVLNYEQYF.

The J gene is TRBJ2-7, the V gene TRBV19; D uncertain. V lost 1 base and J 1 base, leaving 11 bases between the germline ends. The CDR3 is 15 amino acids. In germline, CDR1 is LNHDA, CDR2 SQIVND (reference sequence). The CDR3 DNA is TGTGCCAGTAGTATAGGCGCAGGATTATCCTACGAGCAGTACTTC. Its translation is CASSIGAGLSYEQYF.

V gene TRBV7-5 combines with J gene TRBJ1-5. TRBV7-5 is classified as a pseudogene. The CDR3 contains 19 residues. CDR3 region: CARSLSPRTGEPGEEPQHF. In DNA, the CDR3 is TGTGCCAGAAGCTTAAGTCCAAGGACCGGGGAACCGGGAGAAGAGCCCCAGCATTTT.

The chain has TRBV3-1 (or the pseudogene TRBV3-2) and TRBJ1-1; 10 positions agree with TRBD1. CDR3 size: 17 residues. CDR1 is LGHDT and CDR2 is YNNKEL in the germline V gene (reference sequence). V gave up 2 bases and J gave up 6 bases; unmatched junction bases: 12. In DNA, the CDR3 is TGTGCCAGCAGCCAACGGGCCGGGACAGGGGCAATCCCTGAAGCTTTCTTT. Translated: CASSQRAGTGAIPEAFF.

By share of the sample, this clone is medium-sized. The CDR3 spells CATSRESEGPQHF. CDR3 bases: TGTGCCACCAGCAGAGAATCAGAGGGGCCCCAGCATTTT. V is TRBV15 and J is TRBJ1-5; D is unclear. The V gene lost 0 bases and the J gene lost 9 bases, with 9 bases spanning the gap. Germline V gene lookup returns CDR1 LNHNV and CDR2 YYDKDF (reference sequence). The CDR3 spans 13 residues.

The chain has TRBV27 and TRBJ1-2; TRBD1 might be the D (6 bases). The CDR3 is 14 amino acids. With 3 bases removed from V and 3 bases from J, the gap between germline ends came to 11 bases. Germline V gene lookup returns CDR1 MNHEY and CDR2 SMNVEV (reference sequence). The CDR3 DNA is TGTGCCAGCAGTTTGGACAGCGACCACTATGGCTACACCTTC. Amino acid sequence: CASSLDSDHYGYTF.

The rearrangement uses TRBV9 and TRBJ2-7, with no clear D. CDR3 length: 13 residues. Looked up from germline, CDR1 is SGDLS and CDR2 is YYNGEE. The germline V and J ends were trimmed by 0 bases and 6 bases, with 10 bases remaining between them. CDR3 residues: CASSVGTRGEQYV. CDR3 coding DNA: TGTGCCAGCAGCGTAGGTACGAGAGGCGAGCAGTACGTC.

The rearrangement uses TRBV6-5 and TRBJ1-2; D may be TRBD1 (6 bases). CDR3 length: 15 amino acids. Trimming pared 6 bases from V and 8 bases from J, leaving 22 bases between. Germline lookup yields CDR1 MNHEY and CDR2 SVGAGI. Here the CDR3 reads CASSPWGQRAEGYTF. The CDR3 DNA sequence: TGTGCCAGCAGCCCCTGGGGACAAAGGGCGGAGGGCTACACCTTC.

The CDR3 loop is CASSTPVGMGGDSYGYTF. The CDR3 nucleotides read TGTGCCAGCAGTACACCCGTGGGGATGGGAGGGGATAGCTATGGCTACACCTTC. The chain uses TRBV28 and TRBJ1-2; tentative D call: TRBD1 (5 bases). The V and J ends lost 5 bases and 4 bases respectively, with 26 bases between them. Germline lookup yields CDR1 MDHEN and CDR2 SYDVKM. This CDR3 spans 18 amino acids.